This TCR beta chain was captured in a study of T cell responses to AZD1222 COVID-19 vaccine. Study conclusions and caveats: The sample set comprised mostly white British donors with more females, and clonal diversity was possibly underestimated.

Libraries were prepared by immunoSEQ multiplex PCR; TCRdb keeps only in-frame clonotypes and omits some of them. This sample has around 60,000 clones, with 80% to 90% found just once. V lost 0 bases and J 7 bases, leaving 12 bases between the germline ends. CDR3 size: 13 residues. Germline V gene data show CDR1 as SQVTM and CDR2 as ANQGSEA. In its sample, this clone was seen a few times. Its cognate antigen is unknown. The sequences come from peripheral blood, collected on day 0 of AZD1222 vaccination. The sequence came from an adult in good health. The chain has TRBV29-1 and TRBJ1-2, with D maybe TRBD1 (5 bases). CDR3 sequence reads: CSVEEWKGSGYTF. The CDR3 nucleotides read TGCAGCGTTGAAGAGTGGAAGGGGTCTGGCTACACCTTC.